This is a list of T cell receptor beta chains from one sample in a study of T cell repertoires in cytomegalovirus infection. The antigens for these receptors are not known. TCRdb reprocessed the reads with MiXCR, giving one entry per CDR3 protein. The sample contains approximately 110,000 distinct CDR3 sequences, roughly two fifths of which appear only once. Sample: CD8+ T cells from cultured PBMCs, taken from culture after CMV antigen stimulation. These receptors all come from a human donor in good health (CMV status not recorded). Some clones in this sample may be carry-over from other donors' samples. Both conserved end residues are part of each CDR3. D genes are given only for firm matches. Clone size is stated in some rows and not others, as once, few, many or a class when expanded.

abundance	d_gene	v_gene	j_gene	CDR3aa	CDR3nt
few	TRBD1	TRBV2	TRBJ2-5	CASPGQIQETQYF	TGTGCCAGCCCGGGACAGATACAAGAGACCCAGTACTTC
.	.	TRBV7-9	TRBJ2-2	CASSFSWPGELFF	TGTGCCAGCAGCTTCAGCTGGCCCGGGGAGCTGTTTTTT
.	TRBD1	TRBV6-2/TRBV6-3	TRBJ1-1	CASSFDRGIMNTEAFF	TGTGCCAGCAGTTTCGACAGGGGCATCATGAACACTGAAGCTTTCTTT
.	.	TRBV27	TRBJ2-5	CASSYSSQETQYF	TGTGCCAGCAGTTATAGCAGCCAAGAGACCCAGTACTTC
.	.	TRBV7-6	TRBJ2-5	CASSLELLQETQYF	TGTGCCAGCAGCTTAGAACTACTCCAAGAGACCCAGTACTTC
.	.	TRBV6-5	TRBJ1-1	CASSAIRGGEAFF	TGTGCCAGCAGTGCAATCAGGGGCGGTGAAGCTTTCTTT
.	.	TRBV7-9	TRBJ1-4	CASSGRGEPEKLFF	TGTGCCAGCTCAGGGCGCGGAGAGCCGGAAAAACTGTTTTTT
.	.	TRBV12-3/TRBV12-4	TRBJ1-2	CASSFPGIYGYTF	TGTGCCAGCAGTTTTCCGGGGATCTATGGCTACACCTTC
.	TRBD1	TRBV12-3/TRBV12-4	TRBJ1-3	CASSADRVKNTIYF	TGTGCCAGCAGCGCGGACAGGGTGAAAAACACCATATATTTT
.	.	TRBV6-2/TRBV6-3	TRBJ2-5	CASSYTSRVQETQYF	TGTGCCAGCAGTTACACGTCGCGGGTACAAGAGACCCAGTACTTC
.	.	TRBV10-2	TRBJ1-5	CASSAGAGQPQHF	TGCGCCAGCAGTGCAGGGGCGGGTCAGCCCCAGCATTTT
few	.	TRBV30	TRBJ2-2	CAWSSTNTGELFF	TGTGCCTGGAGTTCAACGAACACCGGGGAGCTGTTTTTT
few	TRBD1	TRBV5-6	TRBJ1-2	CASSLVRDSPYGYTF	TGTGCCAGCAGCTTGGTGAGGGACAGTCCCTATGGCTACACCTTC
many	.	TRBV7-6	TRBJ2-5	CASSLGWTEQETQYF	TGTGCCAGCAGCTTAGGATGGACAGAGCAAGAGACCCAGTACTTC
.	.	TRBV11-2	TRBJ2-5	CASSLGVGGETQYF	TGTGCCAGCAGCTTAGGAGTTGGCGGAGAGACCCAGTACTTC
.	.	TRBV6-6	TRBJ2-7	CASTLAFRDEQYF	TGTGCCAGCACCTTAGCCTTCAGGGACGAGCAGTACTTC
.	.	TRBV6-6	TRBJ2-1	CASSPGPSPFF	TGTGCCAGCAGCCCCGGGCCTTCTCCGTTCTTC
.	TRBD2	TRBV20-1	TRBJ2-3	CSARDTWLAGGRSTDTQYF	TGCAGTGCTAGAGATACTTGGCTAGCGGGGGGTCGGAGCACAGATACGCAGTATTTT
few	.	TRBV7-8	TRBJ1-1	CASSLYGRKEAFF	TGTGCCAGCAGCCTTTACGGTCGGAAGGAAGCTTTCTTT
.	.	TRBV4-1	TRBJ1-5	CASSQRPYSNQPQHF	TGCGCCAGCAGCCAACGCCCCTATAGCAATCAGCCCCAGCATTTT
few	.	TRBV12-3/TRBV12-4	TRBJ2-1	CASSFRDEQFF	TGTGCCAGCAGTTTTCGGGATGAGCAGTTCTTC
.	.	TRBV7-3	TRBJ2-7	CASSPSGTEQYF	TGTGCCAGCAGCCCCAGTGGGACCGAGCAGTACTTC
.	TRBD2	TRBV19	TRBJ2-7	CASSVNSGAFYEQYF	TGTGCCAGTAGTGTTAATAGCGGGGCCTTCTACGAGCAGTACTTC
.	.	TRBV7-6	TRBJ1-1	CASSTKQGVEPEAFF	TGTGCCAGCAGCACTAAACAAGGGGTGGAACCTGAAGCTTTCTTT
many	.	TRBV7-6	TRBJ2-2	CASSLDSRELFF	TGTGCCAGCAGCTTAGATAGCCGGGAGCTGTTTTTT
.	.	TRBV4-2	TRBJ1-3	CASSQEGRGLPDGYFNTIYF	TGTGCCAGCAGCCAAGAGGGGAGGGGACTACCGGACGGTTACTTTAACACCATATATTTT
.	TRBD2	TRBV5-4	TRBJ2-1	CASSLFGSGTYNEQFF	TGTGCCAGCAGCCTATTTGGTAGCGGGACCTACAATGAGCAGTTCTTC
few	.	TRBV7-4	TRBJ1-2	CASSFPEDYGYTF	TGTGCCAGCAGCTTCCCAGAGGACTATGGCTACACCTTC
.	.	TRBV6-1	TRBJ1-2	CASSEGVRRDGYTF	TGTGCCAGCAGTGAAGGGGTAAGGCGAGATGGCTACACCTTC
.	TRBD1	TRBV7-3	TRBJ1-1	CASSLTGAPTNTEAFF	TGTGCCAGCAGCCTCACAGGGGCTCCCACGAACACTGAAGCTTTCTTT
.	TRBD1	TRBV12-3/TRBV12-4	TRBJ1-4	CASSAPTGQGWEKLFF	TGTGCCAGCAGTGCGCCAACGGGACAGGGATGGGAAAAACTGTTTTTT
few	.	TRBV6-1	TRBJ2-5	CASSEVPGRQETQYF	TGTGCCAGCAGTGAAGTGCCAGGGAGACAAGAGACCCAGTACTTC
.	.	TRBV6-2/TRBV6-3	TRBJ2-5	CASSYPYQETQYF	TGTGCCAGCAGTTACCCGTACCAAGAGACCCAGTACTTC
.	.	TRBV4-1	TRBJ1-1	CASSPKERGGNTEAFF	TGCGCCAGCAGCCCCAAGGAAAGGGGCGGGAACACTGAAGCTTTCTTT
.	.	TRBV19	TRBJ2-7	CASTDGQGYEQYF	TGTGCCAGTACGGACGGGCAGGGCTACGAGCAGTACTTC
few	.	TRBV12-3/TRBV12-4	TRBJ2-2	CASWGAIQRGYTGELFF	TGTGCCAGCTGGGGGGCCATCCAACGGGGTTACACCGGGGAGCTGTTTTTT
few	.	TRBV20-1	TRBJ1-5	CSAVWSPSGNQPQHF	TGCAGTGCCGTCTGGTCCCCCTCGGGCAATCAGCCCCAGCATTTT
.	.	TRBV7-3	TRBJ2-5	CASSPRREGRETQYF	TGTGCCAGCAGCCCCCGCAGGGAAGGTCGAGAGACCCAGTACTTC
.	TRBD1	TRBV29-1	TRBJ1-4	CSAPGQGDQKLFF	TGCAGCGCCCCTGGACAGGGAGATCAAAAACTGTTTTTT
.	.	TRBV19	TRBJ1-1	CASSIATTWGNTEAFF	TGTGCCAGTAGTATAGCCACGACTTGGGGGAACACTGAAGCTTTCTTT
few	TRBD1	TRBV7-8	TRBJ1-6	CASSSGHSGTGNSPLHF	TGTGCCAGCAGCTCAGGCCACTCCGGGACAGGGAATTCACCCCTCCACTTT
few	.	TRBV12-3/TRBV12-4	TRBJ1-2	CASSQNLGYTF	TGTGCCAGCAGTCAAAACCTTGGCTACACCTTC
few	.	TRBV6-2/TRBV6-3	TRBJ2-1	CASSYLQRWDEQFF	TGTGCCAGCAGTTACTTACAGCGATGGGATGAGCAGTTCTTC
.	.	TRBV4-1	TRBJ2-3	CASSQQGPVGTDTQYF	TGCGCCAGCAGCCAACAGGGGCCTGTTGGCACAGATACGCAGTATTTT
.	.	TRBV7-4	TRBJ2-7	CASSLGRTSSYEQYF	TGTGCCAGCAGCTTAGGAAGGACATCTTCCTACGAGCAGTACTTC
.	.	TRBV4-2	TRBJ1-1	CASSQVVQTEAFF	TGTGCCAGCAGCCAAGTAGTACAGACTGAAGCTTTCTTT
few	.	TRBV7-8	TRBJ2-3	CASSFGYGSDTQYF	TGTGCCAGCAGCTTCGGCTATGGATCAGATACGCAGTATTTT
few	TRBD1	TRBV2	TRBJ1-6	CATKTGGDYNSPLHF	TGTGCCACCAAGACAGGGGGCGATTATAATTCACCCCTCCACTTT
.	.	TRBV6-1	TRBJ2-1	CASSIPVGSYNEQFF	TGTGCCAGCAGTATCCCTGTAGGATCCTACAATGAGCAGTTCTTC
.	.	TRBV20-1	TRBJ1-2	CSGQGTHGYTF	TGCAGTGGTCAGGGGACCCATGGCTACACCTTC
.	.	TRBV7-6	TRBJ1-1	CASSLPIEGGTEAFF	TGTGCCAGCAGCTTACCGATCGAGGGAGGCACTGAAGCTTTCTTT
few	.	TRBV6-5	TRBJ1-2	CASTTGYGYTF	TGTGCCAGCACGACAGGATATGGCTACACCTTC
few	TRBD2	TRBV3-1	TRBJ2-1	CASSPLMAGGENEQFF	TGTGCCAGCAGCCCCCTAATGGCGGGGGGGGAGAATGAGCAGTTCTTC
few	.	TRBV27	TRBJ2-5	CASRQRDSHQETQYF	TGTGCCAGCAGGCAAAGAGACAGCCACCAAGAGACCCAGTACTTC